This T cell receptor beta chain was observed in a study of PD-L1 blockade in urothelial cancer. Study findings and constraints: When measured at 3 weeks, tumor-associated blood clones expanded more in durable-benefit patients.

Note on this clone: The target antigen is unknown.

TCRdb's table, derived via immunoSEQ multiplex PCR, lists solely in-frame clones and lacks some. The sample yields about 39,000 clones, approximately 90% seen once. There are 16 residues in the CDR3. Germline assignment: CDR1 SGHRS and CDR2 YFSETQ. J gave up 2 bases and V 4 bases, and 10 bases lay outside the gene matches. The material was PBMCs, obtained around atezolizumab (anti-PD-L1) treatment. This sequence joins TRBV5-1 and TRBJ2-3; the match to TRBD1 covers 7 bases. The TCR comes from a man between 60 and 75 years old with urothelial cancer. This CDR3 reads CASSPGQEMITDTQYF. In nucleotides, the CDR3 is TGCGCCAGCAGCCCCGGACAGGAGATGATCACAGATACGCAGTATTTT.